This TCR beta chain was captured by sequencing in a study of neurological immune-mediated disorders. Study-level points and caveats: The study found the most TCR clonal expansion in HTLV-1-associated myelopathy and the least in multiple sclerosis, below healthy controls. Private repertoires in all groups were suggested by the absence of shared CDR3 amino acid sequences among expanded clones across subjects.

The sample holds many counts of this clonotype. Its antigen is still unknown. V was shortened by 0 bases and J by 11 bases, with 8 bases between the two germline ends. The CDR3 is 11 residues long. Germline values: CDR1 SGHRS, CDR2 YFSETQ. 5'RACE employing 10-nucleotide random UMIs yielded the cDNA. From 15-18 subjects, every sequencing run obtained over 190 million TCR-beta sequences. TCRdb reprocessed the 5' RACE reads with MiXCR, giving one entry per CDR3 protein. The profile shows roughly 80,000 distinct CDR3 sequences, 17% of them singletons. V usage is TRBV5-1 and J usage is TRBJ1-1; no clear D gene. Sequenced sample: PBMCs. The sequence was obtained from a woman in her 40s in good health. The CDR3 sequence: CASSLGSGAFF. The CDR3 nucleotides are TGCGCCAGCAGCTTGGGGAGTGGCGCTTTCTTT.